A selection of T cell receptor beta chains follows, all from one sample in a study of blood T cell repertoires in COVID-19. Sequencing was performed with immunoSEQ multiplex PCR; in TCRdb, only in-frame clones are kept and a portion is missing. Found here are 60,000 to 100,000 clones, 70% to 90% of them singletons; the top ten hold around 4.5%. Sequencing was carried out using peripheral blood. These receptors were collected from a middle-aged man with active COVID-19. The CDR3 runs from the conserved cysteine through the conserved F or W. A D gene is named only where the DNA matches it firmly.

j_call,d_call,v_call,cdr3_aa,cdr3_nt
TRBJ2-3,.,TRBV12-3/TRBV12-4,CASSFQGTDTQYF,TGTGCCAGCAGTTTCCAGGGCACAGATACGCAGTATTTT
TRBJ1-1,.,TRBV18,CASSPPGVANTEAFF,TGTGCCAGCTCACCACCTGGAGTGGCGAACACTGAAGCTTTCTTT
TRBJ2-7,.,TRBV18,CASSTGTSGYEQYF,TGTGCCAGCTCAACCGGGACTTCTGGTTACGAGCAGTACTTC
TRBJ2-6,.,TRBV15,CATSRDWGAGANVLTF,TGTGCCACCAGCAGAGACTGGGGAGCTGGGGCCAACGTCCTGACTTTC
TRBJ1-1,TRBD1,TRBV10-3,CAISPGTGVNTEAFF,TGTGCCATCAGTCCCGGGACAGGGGTGAACACTGAAGCTTTCTTT
TRBJ1-3,TRBD1,TRBV5-4,CASSLGTGGNTIYF,TGTGCCAGCAGCTTGGGGACAGGGGGAAACACCATATATTTT
TRBJ1-2,TRBD1,TRBV28,CASSFVLPTGTNYGYTF,TGTGCCAGCAGTTTTGTACTACCGACAGGGACTAACTATGGCTACACCTTC
TRBJ1-6,.,TRBV3-1/TRBV3-2,CASSQGQLRSPLHF,TGTGCCAGCAGCCAAGGACAGCTGAGGTCACCCCTCCACTTT
TRBJ1-1,.,TRBV7-6,CASSALPAGNTEAFF,TGTGCCAGCAGCGCCCTTCCCGCGGGAAACACTGAAGCTTTCTTT
TRBJ2-2,.,TRBV5-1,CASSWGTVTGELFF,TGCGCCAGCAGCTGGGGGACTGTTACCGGGGAGCTGTTTTTT
TRBJ1-2,.,TRBV4-3,CASSQTPWGREGGYTF,TGCGCCAGCAGCCAAACCCCCTGGGGGCGAGAGGGTGGCTACACCTTC
TRBJ1-2,TRBD1,TRBV18,CASSPTGVRGYTF,TGTGCCAGCTCTCCTACAGGGGTACGTGGCTACACCTTC
TRBJ2-6,.,TRBV2,CASSVVWSPQGLSGANVLTF,TGTGCCAGCAGTGTTGTTTGGTCCCCGCAGGGGTTGTCTGGGGCCAACGTCCTGACTTTC